Shown below are 5 T cell receptor beta chains from a single sample sequenced in a study of T cell repertoires in cytomegalovirus infection (dated by TCRdb to 2018 to 2020). Sequencing instrument: Illumina HiSeq 1500. TCRdb took the public reads, trimmed them with fastp at Q25, ran MiXCR for clone calling and kept in-frame beta chains. When rows share a CDR3 protein, they turn into one entry using the most common DNA and genes. This sample holds 170,000 or so distinct CDR3 sequences; about a sixth were observed only once. Less than 25% of the sample goes to the ten largest clones. Sequencing used CD8+ T cells from PBMCs. The receptors stem from a human donor in good health (CMV status not recorded). Some clones in this sample may be carry-over from other donors' samples.

This clonotype was seen a handful of times. The chain employs TRBV7-9 and TRBJ1-2; the match to TRBD1 covers 10 bases. The CDR3 runs 17 residues. The trim removed 5 bases at V and 7 bases at J, leaving 16 bases unmatched. Germline V lookup: CDR1 SEHNR, CDR2 FQNEAQ (reference sequence). CDR3 DNA: TGTGCCAGCAGCCCCCGCGGTGGGGACAGGGGAACGGCTGGCTACACCTTC. Its protein is CASSPRGGDRGTAGYTF.

This clonotype was observed a handful of times. The rearrangement joins TRBV10-3 to TRBJ2-3, with 8 bases aligning to TRBD1. J gave up 1 base and V 8 bases, and 5 bases lay outside the gene matches. Germline V gene lookup returns CDR1 ENHRY and CDR2 SYGVKD. There are 14 residues in the CDR3. The CDR3 protein is CAIGGQAGTDTQYF. The CDR3, as DNA: TGTGCCATCGGGGGACAGGCGGGCACAGATACGCAGTATTTT.

V and J are TRBV7-8 and TRBJ2-2, with TRBD2 matching over 11 bases. Germline values: CDR1 SGHVS, CDR2 FQNEAQ. CDR3 length equals 15 residues. Trimming removed 6 bases from V and 5 bases from J; junction bases left unmatched: 5. CDR3 amino acids: CASRPSGGLTGELFF. CDR3 nucleotides: TGTGCCAGCAGACCTAGCGGGGGGCTAACCGGGGAGCTGTTTTTT.

This clonotype appeared a few times. This chain's CDR3 is CASSPLGTPLKKDTEAFF. Written as DNA, the CDR3 is TGTGCCAGCAGTCCGTTAGGGACACCATTAAAGAAGGACACTGAAGCTTTCTTT. The genes are TRBV7-3 and TRBJ1-1; D perhaps matches TRBD1 (6 bases). Germline V CDR1 and CDR2: SGHTA, FQGTGA. The CDR3 loop spans 18 amino acids. V was pared by 6 bases and J by 3 bases, with 26 bases between.

This clonotype was recorded at least ten times. The CDR3 DNA follows: TGTGCCAGTCCCCCAACCGCAGGGGGGACCGGGGAGCTGTTTTTT. Encoded protein: CASPPTAGGTGELFF. The V gene is TRBV7-2, the J gene TRBJ2-2; D is perhaps TRBD1 (7 bases). The CDR3 runs 15 residues. Germline-derived CDR1 and CDR2 are SGHTA and FQGNSA. V lost 9 bases, J lost 5 bases, and 19 bases lay in between.